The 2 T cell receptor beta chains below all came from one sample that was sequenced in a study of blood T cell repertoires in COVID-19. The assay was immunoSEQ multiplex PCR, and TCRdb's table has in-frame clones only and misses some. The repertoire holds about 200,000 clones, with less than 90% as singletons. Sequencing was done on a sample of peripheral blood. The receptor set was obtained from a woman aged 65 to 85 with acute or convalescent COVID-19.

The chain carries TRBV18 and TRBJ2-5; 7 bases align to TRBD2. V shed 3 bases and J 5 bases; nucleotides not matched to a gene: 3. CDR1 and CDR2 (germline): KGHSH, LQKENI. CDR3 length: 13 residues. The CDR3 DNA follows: TGTGCCAGCTCACCTGCGGGAGTGGAGACCCAGTACTTC. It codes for CASSPAGVETQYF.

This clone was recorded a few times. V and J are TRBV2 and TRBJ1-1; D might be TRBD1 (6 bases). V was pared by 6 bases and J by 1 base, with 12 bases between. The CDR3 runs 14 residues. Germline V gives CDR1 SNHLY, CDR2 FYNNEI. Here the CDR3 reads CASSAQGWNTEAFF. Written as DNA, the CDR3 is TGTGCCAGCAGCGCACAGGGCTGGAACACTGAAGCTTTCTTT.